This T cell receptor (beta chain) was observed in a study of identical twins. Study-wide points: A partial confounding effect on zero-insertion analyses could come from invariant MAIT and iNKT cells.

Healthy Caucasians provided all donations. TCRdb independently ran MiXCR on the 5' RACE reads; one entry per CDR3 protein. The data hold hundreds of thousands of distinct CDR3 sequences, with roughly 7.5% observed a single time. This CDR3 is 12 amino acids long. Germline-derived CDR1 and CDR2 are ENHRY and SYGVKD. The V and J ends lost 4 bases and 6 bases respectively, with 10 bases between them. There are many counts of this clonotype. As yet, its antigen is unknown. This sample also belongs to another study, concerning yellow fever vaccine responses in identical twins. That source reports: Twins reportedly appeared to share part of their vaccine T cell response while keeping part individual.

Sequences were obtained from CD8+ T cells sorted from blood. The TCR was taken from a woman younger than 35 in good health. This chain connects TRBV10-3 to TRBJ2-7; no reliable D call. This chain's CDR3 is CAISGGGSEQYV. The CDR3 region has the DNA TGTGCCATCAGTGGGGGTGGGTCCGAGCAGTACGTC.